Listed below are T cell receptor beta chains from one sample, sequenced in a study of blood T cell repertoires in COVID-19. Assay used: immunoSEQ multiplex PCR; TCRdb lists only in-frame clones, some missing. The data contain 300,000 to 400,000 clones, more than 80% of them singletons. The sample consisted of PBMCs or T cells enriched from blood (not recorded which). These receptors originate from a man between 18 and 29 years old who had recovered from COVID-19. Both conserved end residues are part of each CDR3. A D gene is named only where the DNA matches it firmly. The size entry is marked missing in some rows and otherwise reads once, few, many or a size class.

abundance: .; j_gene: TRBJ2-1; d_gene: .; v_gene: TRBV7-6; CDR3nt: TGTGCCAGCAGCTTAGGCCTGGGTAGGGGCCGGGGGTACAATGAGCAGTTCTTC; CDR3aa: CASSLGLGRGRGYNEQFF
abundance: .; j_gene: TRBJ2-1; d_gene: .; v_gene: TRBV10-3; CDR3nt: TGTGCCATCAGTGAGTCGGAAGGACTGCCCAATGAGCAGTTCTTC; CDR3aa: CAISESEGLPNEQFF
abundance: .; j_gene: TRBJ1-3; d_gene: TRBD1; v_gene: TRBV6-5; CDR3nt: TGTGCCAGCAGAGGACAGGGGCTGGGAAACACCATATATTTT; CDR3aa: CASRGQGLGNTIYF
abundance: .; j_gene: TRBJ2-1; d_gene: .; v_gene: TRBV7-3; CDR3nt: TGTGCCAGCAGCTTAACCAGTAGAGGCTACAATGAGCAGTTCTTC; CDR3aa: CASSLTSRGYNEQFF
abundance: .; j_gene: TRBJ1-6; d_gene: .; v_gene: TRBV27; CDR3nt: TGTGCCAGCGGAGAAGACGAGAATTCACCCCTCCACTTT; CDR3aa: CASGEDENSPLHF
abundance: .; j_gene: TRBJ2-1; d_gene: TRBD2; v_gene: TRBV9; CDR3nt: TGTGCCAGCAACCCGAGCGGGGCCTACAATGAGCAGTTCTTC; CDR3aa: CASNPSGAYNEQFF
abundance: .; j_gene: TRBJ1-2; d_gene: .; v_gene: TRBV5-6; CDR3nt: TGTGCCAGCAGCCTCTCTGGACAGCCCTATGGCTACACCTTC; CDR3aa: CASSLSGQPYGYTF
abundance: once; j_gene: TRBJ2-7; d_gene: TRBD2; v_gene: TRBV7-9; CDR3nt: TGTGCCAGCAGCCCCCAGGGACTAGCCTACGAGCAGTACTTC; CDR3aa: CASSPQGLAYEQYF
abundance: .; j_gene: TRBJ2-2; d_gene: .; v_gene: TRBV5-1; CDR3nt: TGCGCCACCTCCCGGGGGGCAGCAGACACCGGGGAGCTGTTTTTT; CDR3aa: CATSRGAADTGELFF
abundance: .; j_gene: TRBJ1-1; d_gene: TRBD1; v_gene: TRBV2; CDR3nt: TGTGCCAGCAGAGGGGGCAACACTGAAGCTTTCTTT; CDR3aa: CASRGGNTEAFF
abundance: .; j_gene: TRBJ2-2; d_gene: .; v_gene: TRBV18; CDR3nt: TGTGCCAGCTCACCCCAGGGGACATCCCTGAACACCGGGGAGCTGTTTTTT; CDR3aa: CASSPQGTSLNTGELFF
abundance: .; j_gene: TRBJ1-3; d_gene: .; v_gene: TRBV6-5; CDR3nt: TGTGCCAGCAGTCAGGCTCAGGAAGGAAACACCATATATTTT; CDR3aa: CASSQAQEGNTIYF
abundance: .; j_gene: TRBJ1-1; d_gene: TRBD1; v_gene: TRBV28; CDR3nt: TGTGCCAGCAGTGACAGGGGAACTGAAGCTTTCTTT; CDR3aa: CASSDRGTEAFF
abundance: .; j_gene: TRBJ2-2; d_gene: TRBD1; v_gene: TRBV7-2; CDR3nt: TGTGCCAGCAGCGTGCGACAGGGGGCAGGCACCGGGGAGCTGTTTTTT; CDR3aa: CASSVRQGAGTGELFF
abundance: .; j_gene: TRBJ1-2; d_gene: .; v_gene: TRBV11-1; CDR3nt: TGTGCCAGCAGCCCGCCGGACAGAAGGGCACCCACCTTC; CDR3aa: CASSPPDRRAPTF
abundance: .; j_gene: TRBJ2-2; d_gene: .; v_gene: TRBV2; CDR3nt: TGTGCCGCACGACAGATCACCGGGGAGCTGTTTTTT; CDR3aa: CAARQITGELFF
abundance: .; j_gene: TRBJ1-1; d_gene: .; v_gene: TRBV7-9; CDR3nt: TGTGCCAGCAGCTTAGCGCGGACAGTTAAGAACACTGAAGCTTTCTTT; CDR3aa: CASSLARTVKNTEAFF
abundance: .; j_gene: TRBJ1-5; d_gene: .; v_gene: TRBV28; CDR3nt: TGTGCCAGCGCCCACAGGGAACCCAATCAGCCCCAGCATTTT; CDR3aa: CASAHREPNQPQHF
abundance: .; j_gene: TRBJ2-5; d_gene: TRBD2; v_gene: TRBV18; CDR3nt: TGTGCCAGCTCCCCGGCACTAGCGGGGTACCAAGAGACCCAGTACTTC; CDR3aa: CASSPALAGYQETQYF
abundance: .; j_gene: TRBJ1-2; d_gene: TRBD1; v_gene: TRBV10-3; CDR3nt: TGTGCCATCAGTGAAGGGACAGGGGGCGAGTTTGGCTACACCTTC; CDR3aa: CAISEGTGGEFGYTF
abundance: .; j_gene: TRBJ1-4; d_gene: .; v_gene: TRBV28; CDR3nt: TGTGCCAGCAGTTTACCCGGGGGGGGTAATGAAAAACTGTTTTTT; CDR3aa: CASSLPGGGNEKLFF
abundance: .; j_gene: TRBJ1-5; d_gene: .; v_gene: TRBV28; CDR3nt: TGTGCCAGCAAGACACTCCAGGGAGGGATTTTGCCCCAGCATTTT; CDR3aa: CASKTLQGGILPQHF
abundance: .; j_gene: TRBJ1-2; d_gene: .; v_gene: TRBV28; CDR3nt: TGTGCCACCCCGGGGGAGAGGGAGTCGGCCTATGGCTACACCTTC; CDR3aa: CATPGERESAYGYTF
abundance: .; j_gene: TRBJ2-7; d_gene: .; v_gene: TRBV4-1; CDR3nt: TGCGCCAGCAGCCAAGATCAGGGGGACTCCGAGAAATCTCCCTACGAGCAGTACTTC; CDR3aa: CASSQDQGDSEKSPYEQYF
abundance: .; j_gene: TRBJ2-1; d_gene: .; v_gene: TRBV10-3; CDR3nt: TGTGCCATCAAAGGGGTGATCGGCTACAATGAGCAGTTCTTC; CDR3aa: CAIKGVIGYNEQFF
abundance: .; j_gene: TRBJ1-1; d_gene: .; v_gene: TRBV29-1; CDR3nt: TGCAGCGGCCTTGTCCGGGACACGGGGAACACTGAAGCTTTCTTT; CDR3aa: CSGLVRDTGNTEAFF
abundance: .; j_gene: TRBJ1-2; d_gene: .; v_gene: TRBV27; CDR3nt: TGTGCCAGCAGTTTAAACGGCCAGGGGCACTATGGCTACACCTTC; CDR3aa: CASSLNGQGHYGYTF
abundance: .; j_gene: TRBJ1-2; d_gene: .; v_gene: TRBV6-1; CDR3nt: TGTGCCAGCAGAGAAGGGACAAGGGATGGCTACACCTTC; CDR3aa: CASREGTRDGYTF
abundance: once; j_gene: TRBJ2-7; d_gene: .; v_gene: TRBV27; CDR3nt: TGTGCCAGCAGTTTAAGTGCTCGGGGCCCGGGGGCCTACGAGCAGTACTTC; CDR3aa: CASSLSARGPGAYEQYF
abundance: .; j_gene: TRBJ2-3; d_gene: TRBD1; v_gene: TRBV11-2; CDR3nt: TGTGCCAGCAGCCAGCAGGGACAGCCCACAGATACGCAGTATTTT; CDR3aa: CASSQQGQPTDTQYF
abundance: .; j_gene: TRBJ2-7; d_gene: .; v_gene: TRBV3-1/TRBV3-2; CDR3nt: TGTGCCAGCAGCCAAGGCTTCCTAAGCTCCTACGAGCAGTACTTC; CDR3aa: CASSQGFLSSYEQYF
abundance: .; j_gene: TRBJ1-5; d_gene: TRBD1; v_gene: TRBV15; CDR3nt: TGTGCCACCAGCCTGGACAGGTCCAATCAGCCCCAGCATTTT; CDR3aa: CATSLDRSNQPQHF
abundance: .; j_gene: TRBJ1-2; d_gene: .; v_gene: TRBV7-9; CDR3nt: TGTGCCAGCAGCCCAGGGTCCTCCTATGGCTACACCTTC; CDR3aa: CASSPGSSYGYTF
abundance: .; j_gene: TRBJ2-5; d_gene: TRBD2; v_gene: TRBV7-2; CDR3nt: TGTGCCAGCAGCTTACCTTTTGGACTAGCGGGAGGGAATTGGGAGACCCAGTACTTC; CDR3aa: CASSLPFGLAGGNWETQYF
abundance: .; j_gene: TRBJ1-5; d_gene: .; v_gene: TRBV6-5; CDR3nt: TGTGCCACGGGGACACGTAGCAATCAGCCCCAGCATTTT; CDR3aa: CATGTRSNQPQHF
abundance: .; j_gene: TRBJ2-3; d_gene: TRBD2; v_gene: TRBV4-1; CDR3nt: TGCGCCAGCAGCCAACCTAGCGGGAGATCTAGCACAGATACGCAGTATTTT; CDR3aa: CASSQPSGRSSTDTQYF
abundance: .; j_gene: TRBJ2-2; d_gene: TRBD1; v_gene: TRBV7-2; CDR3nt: TGTGCCAGCAGGGATCCGGGACAGGGTATCACCGGGGAGCTGTTTTTT; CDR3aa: CASRDPGQGITGELFF
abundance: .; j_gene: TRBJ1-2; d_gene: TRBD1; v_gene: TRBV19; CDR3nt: TGTGCCAGTAGTATACGACGGACAGGGCATGGCTACACCTTC; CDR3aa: CASSIRRTGHGYTF
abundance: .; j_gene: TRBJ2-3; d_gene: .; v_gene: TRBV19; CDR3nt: TGTGCCAGTAGGATGGACTCAGATACGCAGTATTTT; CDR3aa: CASRMDSDTQYF
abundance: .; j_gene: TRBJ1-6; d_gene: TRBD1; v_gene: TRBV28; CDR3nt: TGTGCCAGCAGTCAGACAGGGGGGAATTCACCCCTCCACTTT; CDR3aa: CASSQTGGNSPLHF